This T cell receptor (beta chain) is drawn from a study of identical twins. This clonotype was observed many times. Its antigen remains unknown. Findings of the study overall: Insertions ran lower in abundant cord blood beta clonotypes, though not in memory repertoires.

TCRdb re-derived calls from the 5' RACE reads in MiXCR, one entry per CDR3 protein. Of some 660,000 distinct CDR3 sequences in the sample, roughly 8% were seen once. The length of the CDR3 is 12 residues. Per germline, CDR1 DFQATT and CDR2 SNEGSKA (reference sequence). V lost 5 bases to trimming and J lost 9 bases, with 16 bases between them. The same data also went into a second study, on yellow fever vaccine responses in identical twins.

The sample was PBMCs. The sequence was collected from a woman under 30 in good health. This chain links TRBV20-1 with TRBJ2-5; D gene uncertain. CDR3 in amino acids: CSAARLSAAQYF. Written as DNA, the CDR3 is TGCAGTGCTGCTAGATTGTCCGCGGCCCAGTACTTC.